The 18 T cell receptor beta chains below were found in one sample sequenced in a study of blood T cell repertoires in COVID-19. The repertoire was sequenced with immunoSEQ multiplex PCR; TCRdb's copy has only in-frame clones and lacks some. The top ten clones hold roughly 0.25% of a sample with some 670,000 clones, 90% of them seen once. The sequencing sample was made of peripheral blood. Receptor source: a woman between 18 and 29 years old with acute or convalescent COVID-19.

Comments on this clone: It is unclear where the CDR3 begins or ends on the DNA, so no DNA is shown, and the CDR3 is as TCRdb lists it. J is TRBJ1-2 and V is TRBV30; the DNA was not used to check the table's D call, TRBD1. Germline CDR1 and CDR2: GTSNPN and SVGIG (reference sequence). The CDR3 comprises 13 residues, both ends counted. CDR3: CAWGEGAFQCCTF.

This clone was picked up one time. The CDR3 sequence: CSALDEGYTF. The CDR3 coding sequence is TGCAGTGCTTTAGATGAGGGCTACACCTTC. The genes are TRBV20-1 and TRBJ1-2, with unresolved D. Germline CDR1 reads DFQATT; CDR2 reads SNEGSKA (reference sequence). This CDR3 spans 10 amino acids. V was trimmed by 5 bases and J by 8 bases, leaving 9 bases between them.

V gene TRBV27 combines with J gene TRBJ1-5, with 9 bases fitting TRBD1. This CDR3 comprises 16 residues. J lost 5 bases, V lost 6 bases, and 11 bases had no gene match. Germline CDR1 reads MNHEY; CDR2 reads SMNVEV (reference sequence). The CDR3 spells CASSQGGTGFHQPQHF. The CDR3 DNA reads as TGTGCCAGCAGCCAAGGCGGGACAGGGTTCCATCAGCCCCAGCATTTT.

The V call is TRBV10-3, the J call TRBJ2-7; possible D gene TRBD1, 6 bases. Trimming stripped 2 bases from V and 6 bases from J, with 44 bases between. The germline gives CDR1 ENHRY, CDR2 SYGVKD. This CDR3 spans 24 amino acids. CDR3 region: CAISEIGQNLLESYMPAIYAEQYF. CDR3 coding DNA: TGTGCCATCAGTGAGATTGGACAGAACCTGCTCGAGTCCTATATGCCGGCCATATATGCCGAGCAGTACTTC.

The V call is TRBV25-1, the J call TRBJ2-1, with 8 positions matching TRBD1. V lost 0 bases to trimming and J lost 6 bases; unmatched junction nucleotides: 7. The germline CDR1 and CDR2 sequences are MGHDK and SYGVNS. The CDR3 spans 16 residues. The CDR3 DNA is TGTGCCAGCAGTGAATATAGGGACAGGCCTCTCAATGAGCAGTTCTTC. Translating it yields CASSEYRDRPLNEQFF.

The chain uses TRBV19 and TRBJ2-7, with TRBD1 as a possible D gene (6 bases). Germline V gene data show CDR1 as LNHDA and CDR2 as SQIVND (reference sequence). The V gene lost 10 bases and the J gene lost 4 bases, with 20 bases spanning the gap. The CDR3 loop spans 14 amino acids. CDR3 in amino acids: CATSWGLGRYEQYF. CDR3 in DNA: TGTGCCACCTCGTGGGGGCTCGGAAGATACGAGCAGTACTTC.

The V call is TRBV5-1, the J call TRBJ2-1, with 8 bases that match TRBD2. This CDR3 region has 15 residues. Germline-derived CDR1 and CDR2 are SGHRS and YFSETQ. The V and J ends lost 0 bases and 5 bases, in that order; junction bases with no gene match: 4. The CDR3 reads CASSLDSGVNNEQFF. The CDR3 DNA reads as TGCGCCAGCAGCTTGGATAGCGGGGTCAACAATGAGCAGTTCTTC.

This clone has more than one count but fewer than ten. The V and J genes are TRBV20-1 and TRBJ2-7; D remains ambiguous. This CDR3 is built from 11 residues. V dropped 5 bases and J dropped 1 base, with 6 bases sitting between them. Germline CDR1 and CDR2: DFQATT and SNEGSKA (reference sequence). CDR3 residues: CSASRSYEQYF. CDR3 in DNA: TGCAGTGCTTCTAGGTCCTACGAGCAGTACTTC.

A remark on this clone: Other nucleotide sequences in the sample specify the same CDR3. The V gene is TRBV12-3 or TRBV12-4, the J gene TRBJ1-1, with D possibly being TRBD1 (5 bases). The CDR3 is 13 residues long. Trimming cost V 2 bases and J 1 base, with 5 bases left between them. CDR3 sequence (DNA): TGTGCCAGCAGTTTACAGGGGAACACTGAAGCTTTCTTT. Its translation is CASSLQGNTEAFF.

V gene TRBV19 combines with J gene TRBJ2-7; TRBD1 aligns across 7 bases. This CDR3 is built from 14 residues. Trimming removed 3 bases from V and 5 bases from J; junction bases left unmatched: 7. Germline CDR1 and CDR2: LNHDA and SQIVND (reference sequence). CDR3 sequence reads: CASSIKGGLHEQYF. The CDR3 DNA is TGTGCCAGTAGTATTAAAGGGGGCCTCCACGAGCAGTACTTC.

The rearrangement uses TRBV4-1 and TRBJ1-1, with D possibly TRBD1 on 6 matching bases. Per germline, CDR1 MGHRA and CDR2 YSYEKL. V was clipped by 8 bases and J by 1 base, with 14 bases between them. This CDR3 is built from 14 residues. CDR3 amino acids: CASLGGGRNTEAFF. The CDR3 region has the DNA TGCGCCAGCCTGGGAGGGGGGAGGAACACTGAAGCTTTCTTT.

Notes on this clone: The sample contains more than one DNA sequence encoding this CDR3. V gene TRBV7-2 combines with J gene TRBJ1-1; 9 bases map to TRBD1. Trimming took 6 bases from V and 5 from J; bases not matched to a gene: 7. The CDR3 is 14 amino acids. The germline gives CDR1 SGHTA, CDR2 FQGNSA. CDR3 nucleotides: TGTGCCAGCAGTCAAACAGGGGGCTGGACTGAAGCTTTCTTT. Encoded protein: CASSQTGGWTEAFF.

V is TRBV29-1 and J is TRBJ2-7; D uncertain. Trimming pared 4 bases from V and 2 bases from J, leaving 12 bases between. Germline CDR1 reads SQVTM; CDR2 reads ANQGSEA. The CDR3 runs to 13 residues. This CDR3 reads CSVVWAGTYEQYF. CDR3 sequence (DNA): TGCAGCGTTGTGTGGGCAGGCACCTACGAGCAGTACTTC.

This chain links TRBV2 with TRBJ1-3; 7 positions match TRBD1. Germline CDR1 and CDR2: SNHLY and FYNNEI. With 4 bases clipped from V and 2 bases from J, the junction kept 5 bases outside the gene matches. The CDR3 covers 15 residues. In DNA, the CDR3 is TGTGCCAGCAGTGCTCGGGACAGCACTGGAAACACCATATATTTT. It encodes CASSARDSTGNTIYF.

This clone was found a few times. V usage is TRBV11-2 and J usage is TRBJ1-1; TRBD1 is a possible D gene (5 bases). The ends were cut back, 5 bases at V and 13 bases at J, with 17 bases in the middle. The CDR3 contains 12 residues. From germline, CDR1 is SGHAT and CDR2 FQNNGV. The CDR3 DNA follows: TGTGCCAGCAGCGGTTGGGGGGGATTTGGTTTCTTT. This sequence encodes CASSGWGGFGFF.

The chain couples TRBV19 to TRBJ1-5; D is perhaps TRBD1 (6 bases). V lost 8 bases to trimming and J lost 6 bases, with 14 bases between them. The CDR3 is made up of 13 amino acids. The germline gives CDR1 LNHDA, CDR2 SQIVND (reference sequence). The CDR3 loop is CASGKGHPQPQHF. The DNA for the CDR3 is TGTGCCAGTGGAAAGGGACATCCTCAGCCCCAGCATTTT. The full variable domain, rest sourced from reference TRBV19 and TRBJ1-5, is DGGITQSPKYLFRKEGQNVTLSCEQNLNHDAMYWYRQDPGQGLRLIYYSQIVNDFQKGDIAEGYSVSREKKESFPLTVTSAQKNPTAFYLCASGKGHPQPQHFGDGTRLSIL.

The V call is TRBV28, the J call TRBJ2-2, with unresolved D. V was pared by 4 bases and J by 0 bases, with 12 bases between. From germline, CDR1 is MDHEN and CDR2 SYDVKM. This CDR3 has 16 residues. The CDR3 spells CASSSIRSANTGELFF. The CDR3 DNA is TGTGCCAGCAGTTCGATCCGATCGGCGAACACCGGGGAGCTGTTTTTT.

The chain has TRBV6-5 and TRBJ2-2; 7 bases fit TRBD1. V trimming: 7 bases; J trimming: 6 bases; junction bases outside the gene matches: 11. Germline lookup yields CDR1 MNHEY and CDR2 SVGAGI. The CDR3 runs to 15 residues. The CDR3 region has the DNA TGTGCCAGCACTCCTGACAGGGCGGGTTCCGGGGAGCTGTTTTTT. Amino acid sequence: CASTPDRAGSGELFF.